Listed below are T cell receptor beta chains from one sample, sequenced in a study of T cells in Graves' hyperthyroidism and ophthalmopathy. Each CDR3 protein is one row after TCRdb ran MiXCR on the multiplex PCR reads. The table has roughly 570,000 distinct CDR3 sequences, approximately 44% seen once. Sequencing was carried out using peripheral blood or thyroid tissue (not recorded which). These receptors were obtained from an adult woman with Graves' disease, either hyperthyroidism or ophthalmopathy (not recorded which). CDR3s include the opening cysteine and the closing phenylalanine or tryptophan. The D gene is left open where the match is weak. Where a row states a size, it is once, few, many or the class of an expanded clone; other rows omit it.

abundance	v_gene	j_gene	d_gene	CDR3nt	CDR3aa
many	TRBV10-3	TRBJ1-1	.	TGTGCCGCCCAAGGCCAGGGAAAAACTGAAGCTTTCTTT	CAAQGQGKTEAFF
.	TRBV7-2	TRBJ1-1	TRBD1	TGTGCCAGCAACAGAAGGGACAGGGACACTGAAGCTTTCTTT	CASNRRDRDTEAFF
many	TRBV24-1	TRBJ2-2	TRBD1	TGTGCCACCAGTGATTTCCCCGGACAGGACACCGGGGAGCTGTTTTTT	CATSDFPGQDTGELFF
many	TRBV10-1	TRBJ1-3	.	TGCGCCAGCAGTGAGGGCAGCGCTGGAAACACCATATATTTT	CASSEGSAGNTIYF
.	TRBV12-3/TRBV12-4	TRBJ1-1	.	TGTGCCAGCAGCATCGGGGCCGCTTTCTTT	CASSIGAAFF
few	TRBV10-3	TRBJ1-6	TRBD1	TGTGCCATAAGGACAGGGGACAATTCACCCCTCCACTTT	CAIRTGDNSPLHF
.	TRBV20-1	TRBJ1-1	.	TGCAGTGGACATAAGAACACTGAAGCTTTCTTT	CSGHKNTEAFF
.	TRBV29-1	TRBJ1-2	TRBD1	TGCAGCGGATCCGGGACAGGGGATGGCTACACCTTC	CSGSGTGDGYTF
.	TRBV29-1	TRBJ2-2	.	TGCAGCGTTAAGCCTGGGGACGGGGAGCTGTTTTTT	CSVKPGDGELFF
.	TRBV20-1	TRBJ1-4	TRBD1	TGCAGTGCTGACAGGGGAAGGCGTGGTGAAAAACTGTTTTTT	CSADRGRRGEKLFF
.	TRBV20-1	TRBJ2-7	.	TGCAGTGCTAGAGTTACGGGAGAGAGCTACGAGCAGTACTTC	CSARVTGESYEQYF
.	TRBV20-1	TRBJ2-5	.	TGCAGTGCCAGCAGCGTGGGCAGTCTGTACCAAGAGACCCAGTACTTC	CSASSVGSLYQETQYF
.	TRBV7-2	TRBJ1-5	.	TGTGCCAGCAGCTTTGCCGGGACTAGCCCCGAGCATTTT	CASSFAGTSPEHF
many	TRBV7-9	TRBJ2-5	.	TGTGCCAGCAGTTTCATGGACGAAGAGACCCAGTACTTC	CASSFMDEETQYF
many	TRBV20-1	TRBJ1-6	.	TGCAGTGCTAGAGTTGGACATCGGCATTCACCCCTCCACTTT	CSARVGHRHSPLHF
.	TRBV18	TRBJ1-4	TRBD1	TGTGCCAGCTCACTTTTGACAGGGACCAATGAAAAACTGTTTTTT	CASSLLTGTNEKLFF
.	TRBV2	TRBJ2-5	.	TGTGCCAGCGGTCAGGAAGGGACCCAGTACTTC	CASGQEGTQYF
many	TRBV20-1	TRBJ1-1	.	TGCAGTGCTAGAGCTAGTGGGACTGAAGCTTTCTTT	CSARASGTEAFF
many	TRBV10-3	TRBJ2-7	TRBD1	TGTGCCGTCAGGGACAGGGGGTCACCTTGGGAGCAGTACTTC	CAVRDRGSPWEQYF
.	TRBV7-3	TRBJ1-5	.	TGTGCCAGCAGCTCCCAGCGGGACAAAAAAAGGCCCCAGCATTTT	CASSSQRDKKRPQHF
many	TRBV6-1	TRBJ1-2	.	TGTGCCAGCAACACACTCGTTTCCCGATATGGCTACACCTTC	CASNTLVSRYGYTF
many	TRBV6-1	TRBJ1-2	.	TGTGCCAGCAGTGAAGGGTACTATGGCTACACCTTC	CASSEGYYGYTF
many	TRBV20-1	TRBJ2-5	TRBD1	TGCAGTGCTAGGCCCGGGACAGGGGTTGAGACCCAGTACTTC	CSARPGTGVETQYF
many	TRBV5-1	TRBJ1-4	.	TGCGCCAGCAGCCCGGGGTGGGGGCCCGATGAAAAACTGTTTTTT	CASSPGWGPDEKLFF
.	TRBV28	TRBJ1-5	.	TGTGCCAGCAGTTTATGGGGATATAGCAATCAGCCCCAGCATTTT	CASSLWGYSNQPQHF
.	TRBV6-6	TRBJ1-2	.	TGTGCCAGCACTAAGCGGGAGGGGCTTGGCTACACCTTC	CASTKREGLGYTF